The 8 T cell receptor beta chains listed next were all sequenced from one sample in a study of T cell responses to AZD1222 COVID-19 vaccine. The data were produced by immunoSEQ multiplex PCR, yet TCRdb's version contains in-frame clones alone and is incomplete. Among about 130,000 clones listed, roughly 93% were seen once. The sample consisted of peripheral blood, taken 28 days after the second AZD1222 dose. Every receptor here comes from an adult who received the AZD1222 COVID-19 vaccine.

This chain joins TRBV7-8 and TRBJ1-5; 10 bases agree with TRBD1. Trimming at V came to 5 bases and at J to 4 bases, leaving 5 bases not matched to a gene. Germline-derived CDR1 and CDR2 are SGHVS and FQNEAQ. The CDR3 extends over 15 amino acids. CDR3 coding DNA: TGTGCCAGCAGCGACGGACAGGGGGGTAATCAGCCCCAGCATTTT. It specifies CASSDGQGGNQPQHF.

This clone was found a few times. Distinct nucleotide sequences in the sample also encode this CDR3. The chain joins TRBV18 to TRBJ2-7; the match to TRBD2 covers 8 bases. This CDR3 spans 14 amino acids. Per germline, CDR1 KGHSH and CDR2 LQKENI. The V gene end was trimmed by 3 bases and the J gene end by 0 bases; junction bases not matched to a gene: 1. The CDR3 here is CASSPGLVSYEQYF. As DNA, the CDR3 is TGTGCCAGCTCACCGGGACTAGTCTCCTACGAGCAGTACTTC.

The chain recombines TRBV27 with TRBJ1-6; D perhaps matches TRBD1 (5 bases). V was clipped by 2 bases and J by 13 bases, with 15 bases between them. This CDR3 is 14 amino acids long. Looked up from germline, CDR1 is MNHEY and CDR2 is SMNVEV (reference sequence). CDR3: CASSLGASLLPLHF. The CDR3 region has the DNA TGTGCCAGCAGTTTAGGGGCCTCTCTTCTTCCCCTCCACTTT.

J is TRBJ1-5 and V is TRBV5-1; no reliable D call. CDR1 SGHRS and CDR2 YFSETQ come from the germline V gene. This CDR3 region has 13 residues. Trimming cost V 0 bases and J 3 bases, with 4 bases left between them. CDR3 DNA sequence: TGCGCCAGCAGCTTGGGATTCAATCAGCCCCAGCATTTT. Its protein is CASSLGFNQPQHF.

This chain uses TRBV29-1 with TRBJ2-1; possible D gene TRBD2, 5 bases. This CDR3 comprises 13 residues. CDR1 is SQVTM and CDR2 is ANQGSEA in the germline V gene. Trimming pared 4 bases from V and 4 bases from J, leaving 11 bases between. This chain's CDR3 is CSVGTGKYNEQFF. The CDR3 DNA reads TGCAGCGTTGGGACGGGGAAGTACAATGAGCAGTTCTTC.

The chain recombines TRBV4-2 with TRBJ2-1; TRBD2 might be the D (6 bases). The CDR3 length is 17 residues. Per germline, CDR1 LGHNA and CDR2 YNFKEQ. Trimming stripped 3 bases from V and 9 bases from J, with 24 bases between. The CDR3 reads CASSQWKIGRSEGEQFF. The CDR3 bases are TGTGCCAGCAGCCAGTGGAAGATCGGGAGAAGTGAGGGTGAGCAGTTCTTC.

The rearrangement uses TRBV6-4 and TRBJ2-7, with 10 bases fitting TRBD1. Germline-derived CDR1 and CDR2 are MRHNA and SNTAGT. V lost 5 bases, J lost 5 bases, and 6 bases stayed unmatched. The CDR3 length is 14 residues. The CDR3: CASSPGQGSDEQYF. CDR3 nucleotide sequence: TGTGCCAGCAGTCCGGGACAGGGGTCCGACGAGCAGTACTTC.

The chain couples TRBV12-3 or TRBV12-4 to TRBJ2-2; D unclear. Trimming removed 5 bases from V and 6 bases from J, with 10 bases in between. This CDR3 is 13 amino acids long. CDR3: CASSRPIPGELFF. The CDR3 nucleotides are TGTGCCAGCAGTCGTCCTATACCCGGGGAGCTGTTTTTT.